This T cell receptor beta chain was captured by sequencing in a study of tumor-infiltrating lymphocytes in primary liver carcinoma. The CDR3 extends over 11 amino acids. Trimming cost V 8 bases and J 11 bases; bases outside gene matches: 7. The V gene's germline CDR1 is LNHDA and CDR2 SQIVND (reference sequence). Co-extraction of both nucleic acids (RNA and DNA) used about 17-33 mg of unsorted bulk tissue. Using a constant-region primer together with ProtoScript II reverse transcriptase, TCR beta cDNA was made from roughly 540 ng of total RNA. What produced the TCR beta libraries was three nested multiplex PCR rounds using slightly modified ARM-PCR. Amplification in the first two PCR rounds was performed using TRBV1-TRBV30 forward primers and a C-beta reverse primer for approximately 10 cycles each. A single record per CDR3 protein comes from TCRdb applying MiXCR to the multiplex PCR reads. The profile shows around 100,000 distinct CDR3 sequences, approximately 68% of them singletons.

The source material was liver tumor tissue from sampling region 5. Specified subset: tumor region T5, tumor centre. The TCR comes from a woman aged 55-70 years with primary liver carcinoma and hepatitis B virus infection. The rearrangement joins TRBV19 to TRBJ1-2, with 8 positions matching TRBD1. CDR3 nucleotides: TGTGCCAGTCAGGGGGCCTTGGGGTACACCTTC. Protein sequence: CASQGALGYTF.